This TCR beta chain was profiled in a study of blood T cells in healthy people across ages. This clonotype was seen at least ten times. Its specificity is not known. Alongside a J-beta primer mix, a sample-barcoded 5' primer served in a second PCR lasting about 7 to 11 cycles. TCRdb processed the 5' RACE reads anew with MiXCR; each CDR3 protein has one entry. Of around 1.7 million distinct CDR3 sequences listed, 25% to 30% are singletons. The germline CDR1 and CDR2 sequences are SGHVS and FNYEAQ. This CDR3 region has 14 residues. V lost 3 bases and J 9 bases, leaving 15 bases between the germline ends. Broader study findings: Lack of knowledge of donor CMV status possibly confounded expanded clonotype changes. Strongly correlated with naive T cell percentage was TCR beta diversity. Aged donors had fewer naive CD4+ cells and lower diversity than long-lived donors.

The specimen sequenced was blood. The source of this sequence is a woman in her thirties in good health. This chain links TRBV7-6 with TRBJ2-1; TRBD1 might be the D (6 bases). The DNA of the CDR3 is TGTGCCAGCAGCTTCCAGGGGTGGGCCGGTGAGCAGTTCTTC. Encoded protein: CASSFQGWAGEQFF.